What follows are 3 T cell receptor beta chains derived from one specimen sequenced in a study of cytomegalovirus exposure and HLA in healthy donors. PCR involved 60 Vbeta and 13 Jbeta primers. Method: immunoSEQ multiplex PCR; TCRdb's copy keeps in-frame clones and lacks some. The sample's table shows tens of thousands of clones. The sample taken for sequencing was PBMCs. All receptors come from a woman in her thirties or forties in good health and CMV-seronegative.

This chain joins TRBV30 and TRBJ1-4, with D possibly being TRBD1 (6 bases). This CDR3 is built from 15 residues. The ends were cut back, 1 base at V and 11 bases at J, with 20 bases in the middle. Per the germline V gene, CDR1 is GTSNPN and CDR2 is SVGIG (reference sequence). CDR3 protein: CAWSGLGTERGKLFF. In DNA form, the CDR3 reads TGTGCCTGGAGTGGCCTCGGGACGGAGAGGGGGAAACTGTTTTTT. Together with reference TRBV30 and TRBJ1-4, the CDR3 gives the full variable domain: SQTIHQWPATLVQPVGSPLSLECTVEGTSNPNLYWYRQAAGRGLQLLFYSVGIGQISSEVPQNLSASRPQDRQFILSSKKLLLSDSGFYLCAWSGLGTERGKLFFGSGTQLSVL.

The chain links TRBV13 to TRBJ1-1; 9 bases are shared with TRBD1. V was clipped by 2 bases and J by 8 bases; unmatched bases: 3. The CDR3 spans 13 residues. CDR1 PRHDT and CDR2 FYEKMQ come from the germline V gene (reference sequence). CDR3 amino acids: CASSLNRGLEAFF. DNA for the CDR3: TGTGCCAGCAGCTTAAACAGGGGGCTAGAAGCTTTCTTT.

This sequence joins TRBV27 and TRBJ1-1; the match to TRBD1 covers 8 bases. The ends lost 6 bases at V and 1 base at J; junction bases unmatched: 7. From germline, CDR1 is MNHEY and CDR2 SMNVEV (reference sequence). The CDR3 runs to 15 residues. CDR3 nucleotide sequence: TGTGCCAGCAGACCAAGACAGGGGACGAACACTGAAGCTTTCTTT. Translation gives CASRPRQGTNTEAFF.